What follows are 14 T cell receptor beta chains derived from one specimen sequenced in a study of blood T cell repertoires in COVID-19. This table comes from immunoSEQ multiplex PCR, and its TCRdb copy is limited to in-frame clones, with some not included. Of fewer than 200,000 clones listed, just under 85% are singletons. Material for sequencing was peripheral blood. The receptors stem from a man aged 40-55 years who had recovered from COVID-19.

This chain uses TRBV24-1 with TRBJ2-3, with TRBD2 identical over 10 bases. There are 14 residues in the CDR3. Trimming cost V 8 bases and J 2 bases; bases outside gene matches: 3. CDR1 and CDR2 from the germline V gene are KGHDR and SFDVKD. The CDR3 protein is CATKAGGYTDTQYF. For the CDR3, the DNA is TGTGCCACCAAAGCGGGAGGGTACACAGATACGCAGTATTTT.

The chain uses TRBV5-4 and TRBJ2-5, with 9 nucleotides matching TRBD2. CDR3 size: 17 residues. With V trimmed by 4 bases and J by 4 bases, 14 bases remained unmatched. Germline V gene lookup returns CDR1 SGHNT and CDR2 YYREEE (reference sequence). The CDR3 loop is CASSAGGRGGLTETQYF. CDR3 bases: TGTGCCAGCAGCGCGGGGGGGCGGGGGGGCCTGACAGAGACCCAGTACTTC.

The chain carries TRBV2 and TRBJ1-1; TRBD1 agrees at 7 bases. V dropped 4 bases and J dropped 5; count of bases not matched to a gene: 13. Germline assignment: CDR1 SNHLY and CDR2 FYNNEI. This CDR3 is 16 amino acids long. Here the CDR3 DNA reads TGTGCCAGCAGTGTGAGGGGACAGTCATTGGGGACTGAAGCTTTCTTT. It translates to CASSVRGQSLGTEAFF. Based on the CDR3 plus reference TRBV2 and TRBJ1-1, the full variable domain is EPEVTQTPSHQVTQMGQEVILRCVPISNHLYFYWYRQILGQKVEFLVSFYNNEISEKSEIFDDQFSVERPDGSNFTLKIRSTKLEDSAMYFCASSVRGQSLGTEAFFGQGTRLTVV.

This sequence joins TRBV30 and TRBJ1-2; possibly TRBD1 for D (5 bases). The germline V and J ends were trimmed by 1 base and 7 bases, with 13 bases remaining between them. This CDR3 has 13 residues. The V gene's germline CDR1 is GTSNPN and CDR2 SVGIG (reference sequence). The CDR3 sequence is CAWSEGEVGGYTF. In DNA form, the CDR3 reads TGTGCCTGGAGTGAAGGGGAGGTGGGTGGCTACACCTTC.

The chain links TRBV18 to TRBJ1-5; tentative D call: TRBD1 (5 bases). The CDR3 has 17 amino acids. Looked up from germline, CDR1 is KGHSH and CDR2 is LQKENI. With 3 bases removed from V and 5 bases from J, the gap between germline ends came to 20 bases. In DNA, the CDR3 is TGTGCCAGCTCACCTAAAGCGTCAGGAGGGGTTGATCAGCCCCAGCATTTT. It specifies CASSPKASGGVDQPQHF.

As to this clone: Possible read error: a much larger clone is one base away. The rearrangement uses TRBV2 and TRBJ2-3, with D perhaps TRBD1 (6 bases). CDR1 and CDR2 from the germline V gene are SNHLY and FYNNEI. This CDR3 spans 14 amino acids. V was trimmed by 2 bases and J by 2 bases, leaving 8 bases between them. CDR3 coding DNA: TGTGCCAGCAGTGAACAGGGGACCACAGATACGCAGTATTTT. As protein: CASSEQGTTDTQYF. The full variable domain, rest sourced from reference TRBV2 and TRBJ2-3, is EPEVTQTPSHQVTQMGQEVILRCVPISNHLYFYWYRQILGQKVEFLVSFYNNEISEKSEIFDDQFSVERPDGSNFTLKIRSTKLEDSAMYFCASSEQGTTDTQYFGPGTRLTVL.

This clone occurred once. This rearrangement joins TRBV11-3 to TRBJ2-3, with 10 positions matching TRBD2. Germline lookup yields CDR1 SGHNT and CDR2 YENEEA. V was clipped by 1 base and J by 1 base; unmatched bases: 5. The CDR3 covers 17 residues. DNA for the CDR3: TGTGCCAGCAGCTTAGGCTCCGGGACTAGCGGCACAGATACGCAGTATTTT. Translation gives CASSLGSGTSGTDTQYF.

The V call is TRBV9, the J call TRBJ1-3; maybe TRBD1 (6 bases). CDR3 length: 13 residues. Between the trimmed V and J ends, which lost 6 bases and 0 bases, there was a span of 7 bases. The germline gives CDR1 SGDLS, CDR2 YYNGEE. The CDR3 sequence is CASKDSSGNTIYF. Written as DNA, the CDR3 is TGTGCCAGCAAGGACAGCTCTGGAAACACCATATATTTT. Based on the CDR3 plus reference TRBV9 and TRBJ1-3, the full variable domain is DSGVTQTPKHLITATGQRVTLRCSPRSGDLSVYWYQQSLDQGLQFLIQYYNGEERAKGNILERFSAQQFPDLHSELNLSSLELGDSALYFCASKDSSGNTIYFGEGSWLTVV.

This clone was seen a handful of times. The chain joins TRBV24-1 to TRBJ2-3, with TRBD1 matching over 8 bases. The V and J ends lost 0 bases and 4 bases, in that order; junction bases with no gene match: 2. The CDR3 has 15 amino acids. From germline, CDR1 is KGHDR and CDR2 SFDVKD. CDR3 nucleotide sequence: TGTGCCACCAGTGATTTGGGGACAGGTCCAGATACGCAGTATTTT. The encoded protein is CATSDLGTGPDTQYF.

The chain carries TRBV6-5 and TRBJ2-7; 11 nucleotides line up with TRBD2. From germline, CDR1 is MNHEY and CDR2 SVGAGI. V was clipped by 2 bases and J by 6 bases; unmatched bases: 9. This CDR3 contains 16 residues. The CDR3 here is CASSYPTSGVNAEQYF. CDR3 bases: TGTGCCAGCAGTTACCCGACTAGCGGGGTCAACGCCGAGCAGTACTTC.

This sequence joins TRBV6-2 or TRBV6-3 and TRBJ2-5; 7 nucleotides agree with TRBD2. J lost 5 bases, V lost 0 bases, and 6 bases had no gene match. Germline CDR1 MNHEY, CDR2 SVGEGT. The length of the CDR3 is 15 residues. CDR3 protein: CASSYSGGSGETQYF. The CDR3, as DNA: TGTGCCAGCAGTTACTCGGGGGGGAGCGGGGAGACCCAGTACTTC.

V gene TRBV27 combines with J gene TRBJ2-6, with a tentative D call TRBD2 (5 bases). Trimming removed 8 bases at V and 1 base at J, with 18 bases between. This CDR3 region has 17 residues. CDR1 and CDR2 (germline): MNHEY, SMNVEV (reference sequence). CDR3 sequence (DNA): TGTGCCAGCCTCCGCGGCGGGTTCGTTTCTGGGGCCAACGTCCTGACTTTC. Its protein product is CASLRGGFVSGANVLTF.

This sequence joins TRBV6-2 or TRBV6-3 and TRBJ1-5, with D possibly matching TRBD1 (5 bases). Germline V gives CDR1 MNHEY, CDR2 SVGEGT. With 2 bases removed from V and 4 bases from J, the gap between germline ends came to 15 bases. This CDR3 is built from 16 residues. CDR3 in DNA: TGTGCCAGCAGTTACGCGGCCAGGGCGTTTAATCAGCCCCAGCATTTT. Its protein product is CASSYAARAFNQPQHF.

The genes are TRBV9 and TRBJ2-5; weak D call: TRBD1 (5 bases). The germline V gene encodes CDR1 SGDLS and CDR2 YYNGEE. This CDR3 has 16 amino acids. Trimming pared 4 bases from V and 2 bases from J, leaving 18 bases between. CDR3 nucleotide sequence: TGTGCCAGCAGCAGGGCCGCCGCAGGGCAGCAAGAGACCCAGTACTTC. Amino acids: CASSRAAAGQQETQYF.